Listed below are T cell receptor beta chains from one sample, sequenced in a study of control samples from healthy donors and cancer patients. TCRdb's table, derived via immunoSEQ multiplex PCR, lists solely in-frame clones and lacks some. This sample carries some 120,000 clones, about 91% of them seen once, and the ten largest clones take more than 6.5%. Material for sequencing was blood. Every receptor here comes from a young man in good health. CDR3s include the opening cysteine and the closing phenylalanine or tryptophan. The D gene is left open where the match is weak. Size is stated for part of the rows, as once, few or many counts, or as a class when the clone is expanded.

d_call: TRBD1
cdr3_length: 14
v_call: TRBV30
j_call: TRBJ2-5
clone_size: .
cdr3_nt: TGTGCCTGGGGAAAACAGGGGGCAATCGAGACCCAGTACTTC
cdr3_aa: CAWGKQGAIETQYF

d_call: .
cdr3_length: 14
v_call: TRBV5-4
j_call: TRBJ2-2
clone_size: .
cdr3_nt: TGTGCCAGCAGCTTGGATCCGGGCCCCGGGGAGCTGTTTTTT
cdr3_aa: CASSLDPGPGELFF

d_call: TRBD1
cdr3_length: 15
v_call: TRBV6-5
j_call: TRBJ1-4
clone_size: .
cdr3_nt: TGTGCCAGCAGTTACACAACGGACAGGGGAGAAAAACTGTTTTTT
cdr3_aa: CASSYTTDRGEKLFF

d_call: .
cdr3_length: 14
v_call: TRBV5-1
j_call: TRBJ1-1
clone_size: .
cdr3_nt: TGCGCCAGCAGCCCTGGGACGGTGAACACTGAAGCTTTCTTT
cdr3_aa: CASSPGTVNTEAFF

d_call: .
cdr3_length: 12
v_call: TRBV7-2
j_call: TRBJ1-4
clone_size: .
cdr3_nt: TGTGCCAGCAGCCAATTCGGTGAAAAACTGTTTTTT
cdr3_aa: CASSQFGEKLFF

d_call: TRBD1
cdr3_length: 15
v_call: TRBV2
j_call: TRBJ2-2
clone_size: .
cdr3_nt: TGTGCCAGCAGACTGACAGGGGGCGGGACCGGGGAGCTGTTTTTT
cdr3_aa: CASRLTGGGTGELFF

d_call: .
cdr3_length: 14
v_call: TRBV15
j_call: TRBJ1-2
clone_size: .
cdr3_nt: TGTGCCACCAGCACCCCCGGGGCCACTTATGGCTACACCTTC
cdr3_aa: CATSTPGATYGYTF

d_call: .
cdr3_length: 15
v_call: TRBV5-1
j_call: TRBJ2-3
clone_size: .
cdr3_nt: TGCGCCAGCAGCTCAGGACAGGGAGGGACAGATACGCAGTATTTT
cdr3_aa: CASSSGQGGTDTQYF

d_call: TRBD2
cdr3_length: 17
v_call: TRBV27
j_call: TRBJ2-1
clone_size: .
cdr3_nt: TGTGCCAGCACCAGCGGGGGGGCTTTTTTATCCTACAATGAGCAGTTCTTC
cdr3_aa: CASTSGGAFLSYNEQFF

d_call: TRBD1
cdr3_length: 14
v_call: TRBV5-1
j_call: TRBJ2-7
clone_size: .
cdr3_nt: TGCGCCAGCAGCTTGCGGACAGGGCGGGACGAGCAGTACTTC
cdr3_aa: CASSLRTGRDEQYF

d_call: .
cdr3_length: 15
v_call: TRBV5-5
j_call: TRBJ1-1
clone_size: .
cdr3_nt: TGTGCCAGCAGCCACGGGGGACTGTTGAACACTGAAGCTTTCTTT
cdr3_aa: CASSHGGLLNTEAFF

d_call: TRBD1
cdr3_length: 14
v_call: TRBV30
j_call: TRBJ1-5
clone_size: .
cdr3_nt: TGTGCCTGGAACACACAGGGGGCAGGTCAGCCCCAGCATTTT
cdr3_aa: CAWNTQGAGQPQHF

d_call: .
cdr3_length: 14
v_call: TRBV5-5
j_call: TRBJ2-7
clone_size: .
cdr3_nt: TGTGCCAGCAGCAGTGCCAGGAGCTCCTACGAGCAGTACTTC
cdr3_aa: CASSSARSSYEQYF

d_call: .
cdr3_length: 14
v_call: TRBV7-2
j_call: TRBJ2-5
clone_size: .
cdr3_nt: TGTGCCAGCAGCTTAGGGCAGTTCCAAGAGACCCAGTACTTC
cdr3_aa: CASSLGQFQETQYF

d_call: .
cdr3_length: 15
v_call: TRBV19
j_call: TRBJ2-1
clone_size: .
cdr3_nt: TGTGCCAGTAGTGCCGGACTGAGCTCCTACAATGAGCAGTTCTTC
cdr3_aa: CASSAGLSSYNEQFF

d_call: TRBD2
cdr3_length: 14
v_call: TRBV7-3
j_call: TRBJ2-7
clone_size: .
cdr3_nt: TGTGCCAGCAGCTTCGGGCTAGCGGGGAGCGAGCAGTACTTC
cdr3_aa: CASSFGLAGSEQYF

d_call: TRBD1
cdr3_length: 15
v_call: TRBV19
j_call: TRBJ1-5
clone_size: .
cdr3_nt: TGTGCCAGTACCACATCGGGACAGGGGGTTCAGCCCCAGCATTTT
cdr3_aa: CASTTSGQGVQPQHF

d_call: .
cdr3_length: 17
v_call: TRBV5-1
j_call: TRBJ1-4
clone_size: .
cdr3_nt: TGCGCCAGCAGCCCCGGACGGGGAGGCTGGGCTAATGAAAAACTGTTTTTT
cdr3_aa: CASSPGRGGWANEKLFF

d_call: .
cdr3_length: 13
v_call: TRBV13
j_call: TRBJ2-5
clone_size: .
cdr3_nt: TGTGCCAGCAGCGCCCGACAGAAAGAGACCCAGTACTTC
cdr3_aa: CASSARQKETQYF

d_call: .
cdr3_length: 13
v_call: TRBV19
j_call: TRBJ1-5
clone_size: .
cdr3_nt: TGTGCCACGGAACCGGGAGGCAATCAGCCCCAGCATTTT
cdr3_aa: CATEPGGNQPQHF

d_call: TRBD1
cdr3_length: 15
v_call: TRBV2
j_call: TRBJ2-5
clone_size: once
cdr3_nt: TGTGCCAGCAGTGGTATCACAGGGGTTGGCGAGACCCAGTACTTC
cdr3_aa: CASSGITGVGETQYF

d_call: TRBD2
cdr3_length: 13
v_call: TRBV5-1
j_call: TRBJ2-3
clone_size: .
cdr3_nt: TGCGCCAGCATTGCGGGGGGTACAGATACGCAGTATTTT
cdr3_aa: CASIAGGTDTQYF

d_call: TRBD1
cdr3_length: 16
v_call: TRBV25-1
j_call: TRBJ1-4
clone_size: .
cdr3_nt: TGTGCCAGCAGTGGGGACAGTGGGAGCCTTATTGAAAAACTGTTTTTT
cdr3_aa: CASSGDSGSLIEKLFF

d_call: .
cdr3_length: 13
v_call: TRBV5-5
j_call: TRBJ1-5
clone_size: .
cdr3_nt: TGTGCCAGCAGCATGCTGGGGCGGCAGCCCCAGCATTTT
cdr3_aa: CASSMLGRQPQHF

d_call: .
cdr3_length: 13
v_call: TRBV5-5
j_call: TRBJ1-1
clone_size: once
cdr3_nt: TGTGCCAGCAGCTTGGCCAGGGATTCTGAAGCTTTCTTT
cdr3_aa: CASSLARDSEAFF

d_call: .
cdr3_length: 15
v_call: TRBV11-2
j_call: TRBJ1-1
clone_size: few
cdr3_nt: TGTGCCAGCAGCTTAGTAACGGGTTGGGACACTGAAGCTTTCTTT
cdr3_aa: CASSLVTGWDTEAFF

d_call: .
cdr3_length: 15
v_call: TRBV27
j_call: TRBJ2-7
clone_size: .
cdr3_nt: TGTGCCAGCAGTTTATTGGTAGGACAGAGCTACGAGCAGTACTTC
cdr3_aa: CASSLLVGQSYEQYF

d_call: .
cdr3_length: 16
v_call: TRBV30
j_call: TRBJ1-5
clone_size: once
cdr3_nt: TGTGCCTGGAGTTCTCCGGGACACCCGCGCAATCAGCCCCAGCATTTT
cdr3_aa: CAWSSPGHPRNQPQHF

d_call: .
cdr3_length: 15
v_call: TRBV5-1
j_call: TRBJ1-2
clone_size: .
cdr3_nt: TGCGCCAGCAGCTCACACGGGGGGGTTAACTATGGCTACACCTTC
cdr3_aa: CASSSHGGVNYGYTF

d_call: .
cdr3_length: 13
v_call: TRBV12-3/TRBV12-4
j_call: TRBJ1-5
clone_size: .
cdr3_nt: TGTGCCAGCAGTTTAGCCCAGAATCAGCCCCAGCATTTT
cdr3_aa: CASSLAQNQPQHF

d_call: .
cdr3_length: 13
v_call: TRBV20-1
j_call: TRBJ1-2
clone_size: .
cdr3_nt: TGCAGTGCTAGTGGGGGGCGGAACTATGGCTACACCTTC
cdr3_aa: CSASGGRNYGYTF

d_call: .
cdr3_length: 12
v_call: TRBV6-2/TRBV6-3
j_call: TRBJ1-3
clone_size: .
cdr3_nt: TGTGCCAGCAGCTACTACCGGAACACCATATATTTT
cdr3_aa: CASSYYRNTIYF

d_call: TRBD1
cdr3_length: 18
v_call: TRBV4-1
j_call: TRBJ1-3
clone_size: .
cdr3_nt: TGCGCCAGCAGCCAAGCCGTGATAAGGGGGCACTCTGGAAACACCATATATTTT
cdr3_aa: CASSQAVIRGHSGNTIYF

d_call: .
cdr3_length: 15
v_call: TRBV9
j_call: TRBJ1-4
clone_size: .
cdr3_nt: TGTGCCAGCAGCGTTGGTGGGACAACTAATGAAAAACTGTTTTTT
cdr3_aa: CASSVGGTTNEKLFF

d_call: TRBD2
cdr3_length: 16
v_call: TRBV7-9
j_call: TRBJ2-1
clone_size: once
cdr3_nt: TGTGCCAGCAGCTTAGTGACTAGCAGCTCCTACAATGAGCAGTTCTTC
cdr3_aa: CASSLVTSSSYNEQFF

d_call: .
cdr3_length: 14
v_call: TRBV3-1/TRBV3-2
j_call: TRBJ2-7
clone_size: .
cdr3_nt: TGTGCCAGCAGCCAAAGGAATGGGGCTGACGAGCAGTACTTC
cdr3_aa: CASSQRNGADEQYF

d_call: TRBD1
cdr3_length: 16
v_call: TRBV6-1
j_call: TRBJ2-7
clone_size: .
cdr3_nt: TGTGCCAGCAGTGATCGGGACAGGGGGCGGTTCTACGAGCAGTACTTC
cdr3_aa: CASSDRDRGRFYEQYF

d_call: .
cdr3_length: 13
v_call: TRBV30
j_call: TRBJ1-6
clone_size: .
cdr3_nt: TGTGCCTGGAGTTCGTCCTATAATTCACCCCTCCACTTT
cdr3_aa: CAWSSSYNSPLHF

d_call: TRBD1
cdr3_length: 17
v_call: TRBV25-1
j_call: TRBJ1-1
clone_size: .
cdr3_nt: TGTGCCAGCAGTGATCCCGGGACAGGGGGTAGTAACACTGAAGCTTTCTTT
cdr3_aa: CASSDPGTGGSNTEAFF

d_call: .
cdr3_length: 15
v_call: TRBV7-9
j_call: TRBJ2-7
clone_size: .
cdr3_nt: TGTGCCAGCAGCTTACCACGGCGTCTCTCCTACGAGCAGTACTTC
cdr3_aa: CASSLPRRLSYEQYF

d_call: .
cdr3_length: 13
v_call: TRBV25-1
j_call: TRBJ1-6
clone_size: once
cdr3_nt: TGTGCCAGCAGACAGGGTTTTAATTCACCCCTCCACTTT
cdr3_aa: CASRQGFNSPLHF

d_call: TRBD1
cdr3_length: 13
v_call: TRBV14
j_call: TRBJ2-7
clone_size: .
cdr3_nt: TGTGCCAGCAGCCGCCGCAGGGGGCGCGAGCAGTACTTC
cdr3_aa: CASSRRRGREQYF

d_call: .
cdr3_length: 15
v_call: TRBV12-5
j_call: TRBJ1-1
clone_size: .
cdr3_nt: TGTGCTAGTGGTTTGGTAGGCGGAGGAAACACTGAAGCTTTCTTT
cdr3_aa: CASGLVGGGNTEAFF

d_call: .
cdr3_length: 13
v_call: TRBV11-1
j_call: TRBJ2-7
clone_size: few
cdr3_nt: TGTGCCAGCAGCTTAGGGCAGCACTACGAGCAGTACTTC
cdr3_aa: CASSLGQHYEQYF

d_call: .
cdr3_length: 16
v_call: TRBV6-1
j_call: TRBJ2-7
clone_size: .
cdr3_nt: TGTGCCAGCAGTGAATGGGGCCGGGACGGCACCTACGAGCAGTACTTC
cdr3_aa: CASSEWGRDGTYEQYF

d_call: TRBD2
cdr3_length: 15
v_call: TRBV3-1/TRBV3-2
j_call: TRBJ2-1
clone_size: .
cdr3_nt: TGTGCCAGCAGCCAAGATCAGGCGGGGGTACGTGAGCAGTTCTTC
cdr3_aa: CASSQDQAGVREQFF

d_call: .
cdr3_length: 14
v_call: TRBV11-2
j_call: TRBJ2-7
clone_size: .
cdr3_nt: TGTGCCAGTCATCCTGTCGATAGCTCCTACGAGCAGTACTTC
cdr3_aa: CASHPVDSSYEQYF

d_call: TRBD1
cdr3_length: 14
v_call: TRBV6-1
j_call: TRBJ1-1
clone_size: .
cdr3_nt: TGTGCCAGCAGTGACGCAGGGGGAACCACTGAAGCTTTCTTT
cdr3_aa: CASSDAGGTTEAFF

d_call: TRBD1
cdr3_length: 15
v_call: TRBV5-4
j_call: TRBJ2-7
clone_size: .
cdr3_nt: TGTGCCAGCAGCTCGGGACAGAGGCCTACCTACGAGCAGTACTTC
cdr3_aa: CASSSGQRPTYEQYF

d_call: TRBD1
cdr3_length: 15
v_call: TRBV7-9
j_call: TRBJ2-3
clone_size: .
cdr3_nt: TGTGCCAGCAGCACACAGGGGCTCGGCACAGATACGCAGTATTTT
cdr3_aa: CASSTQGLGTDTQYF

d_call: .
cdr3_length: 15
v_call: TRBV7-9
j_call: TRBJ1-4
clone_size: .
cdr3_nt: TGTGCCAGCAGCCCCACCGGGACCCCCGGTGAAAAACTGTTTTTT
cdr3_aa: CASSPTGTPGEKLFF

d_call: TRBD2
cdr3_length: 14
v_call: TRBV2
j_call: TRBJ2-1
clone_size: .
cdr3_nt: TGTGCCAGCAGGGGACTAGCGGGGGGGCCTGAGCAGTTCTTC
cdr3_aa: CASRGLAGGPEQFF

d_call: TRBD1
cdr3_length: 15
v_call: TRBV6-2/TRBV6-3
j_call: TRBJ1-1
clone_size: .
cdr3_nt: TGTGCCAGCAGCCGGGGACAGGGGCTCAACACTGAAGCTTTCTTT
cdr3_aa: CASSRGQGLNTEAFF

d_call: .
cdr3_length: 13
v_call: TRBV11-2
j_call: TRBJ2-1
clone_size: .
cdr3_nt: TGTGCCAGCAGCTTAGATCTTTCGGATGAGCAGTTCTTC
cdr3_aa: CASSLDLSDEQFF

d_call: .
cdr3_length: 14
v_call: TRBV6-5
j_call: TRBJ1-4
clone_size: .
cdr3_nt: TGTGCCAGCAGCGACTGGGCAACTAATGAAAAACTGTTTTTT
cdr3_aa: CASSDWATNEKLFF

d_call: TRBD1
cdr3_length: 17
v_call: TRBV5-1
j_call: TRBJ2-7
clone_size: .
cdr3_nt: TGCGCCAGCAGCTTATCCAAACCGGGACAGGGGGCCTACGAGCAGTACTTC
cdr3_aa: CASSLSKPGQGAYEQYF

d_call: .
cdr3_length: 13
v_call: TRBV25-1
j_call: TRBJ1-1
clone_size: .
cdr3_nt: TGTGCCAGCAGTGGGAAGAAGAACACTGAAGCTTTCTTT
cdr3_aa: CASSGKKNTEAFF